The 31 T cell receptor beta chains listed next were all sequenced from one sample in a study of Graves' ophthalmopathy and Graves' hyperthyroidism. Amplification of the TCR beta CDR3 regions used RNA transcripts (as template). The first round was an RT-PCR with HTBI primers, and the second round was a multiplex PCR. TCRdb redid the calling of the multiplex PCR reads with MiXCR, one entry per CDR3 protein. In the table there are some 750,000 distinct CDR3 sequences, 40% of which are singletons. The sequenced material came from peripheral blood. The receptors come from an adult man with Graves' ophthalmopathy.

The gene calls are TRBV10-3 and TRBJ2-5; 7 nucleotides line up with TRBD1. CDR3 length: 14 amino acids. The germline CDR1 and CDR2 sequences are ENHRY and SYGVKD. J lost 5 bases, V lost 10 bases, and 13 bases had no gene match. In nucleotides, the CDR3 is TGTGCCAGCAGGACGAGATGGGGACAGGAGACCCAGTACTTC. Protein sequence: CASRTRWGQETQYF.

This clonotype was detected only a few times. The chain has TRBV5-1 and TRBJ2-5, with 9 bases fitting TRBD2. V was clipped by 4 bases and J by 3 bases; unmatched bases: 7. Germline V gene sequence: CDR1 SGHRS, CDR2 YFSETQ. The CDR3 is 15 residues long. CDR3 nucleotides: TGCGCCAGCAGCCCCGGCGCTAGCGGGAAAGAGACCCAGTACTTC. Translation gives CASSPGASGKETQYF.

At least ten counts were recorded for this clonotype. The chain employs TRBV15 and TRBJ1-6; 7 nucleotides align to TRBD1. Germline V CDR1 and CDR2: LNHNV, YYDKDF (reference sequence). J lost 7 bases, V lost 5 bases, and 11 bases had no gene match. The CDR3 length is 16 residues. The CDR3 nucleotides read TGTGCCACCAGCGCAGCCCCGGGACAGCGGAATTCACCCCTCCACTTT. It specifies CATSAAPGQRNSPLHF.

In its sample, this clonotype was seen many times. CDR3 bases: TGTGCCATCAGTGGCGAGGGACAGCAAGAGACCCAGTACTTC. Translating gives CAISGEGQQETQYF. V and J are TRBV10-3 and TRBJ2-5; 7 bases are shared with TRBD1. Germline CDR1 is ENHRY and CDR2 is SYGVKD. The CDR3 is made up of 14 amino acids. Losses at the gene ends were 4 bases for V and 2 bases for J; bases not matched to a gene: 4.

The sample holds many counts of this clonotype. The chain recombines TRBV12-3 or TRBV12-4 with TRBJ1-1, with TRBD1 as a possible D gene (6 bases). Trimming cost V 3 bases and J 7 bases, with 12 bases left between them. The CDR3 sequence is 13 residues long. The CDR3 sequence: CASSLGGQGEAFF. CDR3 nucleotide sequence: TGTGCCAGCAGTTTGGGGGGGCAGGGTGAAGCTTTCTTT.

This clonotype was picked up many times. The rearrangement uses TRBV7-3 and TRBJ1-6; D is unclear. CDR3 length: 13 residues. Per germline, CDR1 SGHTA and CDR2 FQGTGA. Trimming took off 8 bases at V and 5 bases at J, with 10 bases between the two ends. CDR3 bases: TGTGCCAGCGGATGGACCGATAATTCACCCCTCCACTTT. This sequence encodes CASGWTDNSPLHF.

In its sample, this clonotype was seen many times. The chain recombines TRBV29-1 with TRBJ2-7; tentative D call: TRBD1 (6 bases). This CDR3 comprises 16 residues. V was trimmed by 0 bases and J by 1 base, leaving 16 bases between them. Per the germline V gene, CDR1 is SQVTM and CDR2 is ANQGSEA. The CDR3 region is CSVEEGAGVRSYEQYF. The CDR3 DNA reads TGCAGCGTTGAAGAGGGCGCAGGGGTAAGATCCTACGAGCAGTACTTC.

This rearrangement joins TRBV19 to TRBJ1-1; TRBD1 might be the D (5 bases). Germline CDR1 and CDR2: LNHDA and SQIVND (reference sequence). V dropped 4 bases and J dropped 4 bases, with 16 bases sitting between them. This CDR3 contains 15 residues. This CDR3 is CASSTLDGGVTEAFF. The CDR3 nucleotides are TGTGCCAGTAGTACCCTCGATGGAGGGGTCACTGAAGCTTTCTTT.

This chain connects TRBV2 to TRBJ1-5; D ambiguous. In germline, CDR1 is SNHLY, CDR2 FYNNEI. This CDR3 has 16 residues. Trimming stripped 6 bases from V and 3 bases from J, with 18 bases between. CDR3 DNA sequence: TGTGCCAGCAGCCAAAACTCGTGGCAGGACAATCAGCCCCAGCATTTT. This encodes CASSQNSWQDNQPQHF.

J is TRBJ1-4 and V is TRBV6-6; possible D gene TRBD1, 6 bases. Germline CDR1 is MNHNY and CDR2 is SVGAGI (reference sequence). V was shortened by 5 bases and J by 5 bases, with 9 bases between the two germline ends. This CDR3 spans 13 amino acids. DNA of the CDR3: TGTGCCAGCAGTGCAGACAGGAATGAAAAACTGTTTTTT. Translation: CASSADRNEKLFF.

This clonotype was picked up many times. DNA for the CDR3: TGTGCCAGCAGCTTATTGGGGGATCGTGGCTACACCTTC. Protein sequence: CASSLLGDRGYTF. J is TRBJ1-2 and V is TRBV7-9; D might be TRBD1 (5 bases). V was clipped by 2 bases and J by 7 bases, with 11 bases between them. This CDR3 has 13 residues. In germline, CDR1 is SEHNR, CDR2 FQNEAQ (reference sequence).

The chain employs TRBV7-9 and TRBJ2-7, with TRBD1 matching 8 bases. Germline V gene data show CDR1 as SEHNR and CDR2 as FQNEAQ (reference sequence). The V segment lost 4 bases and the J segment 7 bases; nucleotides outside the gene matches: 9. The CDR3 spans 14 residues. The CDR3 DNA reads TGTGCCAGCAGCTCCTCGCAGGGGGCGCGAGAGCAGTACTTC. Amino acid sequence: CASSSSQGAREQYF.

The gene calls are TRBV7-9 and TRBJ1-4; 10 bases fit TRBD1. The CDR3 contains 16 residues. CDR1 and CDR2 from the germline V gene are SEHNR and FQNEAQ (reference sequence). The ends lost 6 bases at V and 8 bases at J; junction bases unmatched: 12. The CDR3 nucleotides read TGTGCCAGCAGTTACCTCCGGGACAGGGGTGGCGAAAAACTGTTTTTT. Amino acids: CASSYLRDRGGEKLFF.

This sequence joins TRBV29-1 and TRBJ1-3; D perhaps matches TRBD1 (6 bases). Germline values: CDR1 SQVTM, CDR2 ANQGSEA. This CDR3 is 13 amino acids long. The V end lost 7 bases, the J end lost 2 bases, and 12 bases lay between the germline ends. Here the CDR3 DNA reads TGCAGCGGCAGGGGAGCTGCTGGAAACACCATATATTTT. This sequence encodes CSGRGAAGNTIYF.

The table lists this clonotype with many counts. This chain connects TRBV10-1 to TRBJ2-7, with 12 bases that match TRBD1. Germline values: CDR1 WNHNN, CDR2 SYGVQD (reference sequence). This CDR3 is 14 amino acids long. V lost 6 bases and J lost 6; bases outside the gene matches: 6. The DNA of the CDR3 is TGCGCCAGCAGCCCCGGGACAGGGGGCGTCGAGCAGTACTTC. Protein sequence: CASSPGTGGVEQYF.

This clonotype was counted a few times. The chain uses TRBV2 and TRBJ1-2, with 7 nucleotides matching TRBD1. This CDR3 region has 15 residues. CDR1 and CDR2 from the germline V gene are SNHLY and FYNNEI. Losses at the gene ends were 6 bases for V and 0 bases for J; bases not matched to a gene: 7. CDR3 DNA sequence: TGTGCCAGCAGCTCAAACAGGGGTCCTAACTATGGCTACACCTTC. Its protein product is CASSSNRGPNYGYTF.

This clonotype came up a few times. The rearrangement joins TRBV25-1 to TRBJ2-5, with D uncertain. Trimming took 9 bases from V and 2 from J, leaving 13 bases between them. The germline V gene encodes CDR1 MGHDK and CDR2 SYGVNS. This CDR3 has 13 amino acids. CDR3 in amino acids: CASSPLVQETQYF. In nucleotides, the CDR3 is TGTGCCAGTTCACCCCTCGTTCAAGAGACCCAGTACTTC.

The rearrangement joins TRBV19 to TRBJ2-7, with D maybe TRBD1 (6 bases). The CDR3 contains 17 residues. Germline lookup yields CDR1 LNHDA and CDR2 SQIVND (reference sequence). Trimming shortened V by 3 bases and J by 0 bases, and 18 bases separated the two germline ends. In DNA, the CDR3 is TGTGCCAGTAGTATCTACCCCCGACGAGGGGGCTCCTACGAGCAGTACTTC. The encoded protein is CASSIYPRRGGSYEQYF.

This chain connects TRBV9 to TRBJ2-7, with 7 bases aligning to TRBD1. CDR1 is SGDLS, CDR2 YYNGEE, per germline. This CDR3 comprises 17 residues. The ends lost 0 bases at V and 3 bases at J; junction bases unmatched: 12. CDR3 coding DNA: TGTGCCAGCAGCGTAGCTCAAGGTAGGCAGGGGGTCTACGAGCAGTACTTC. Translated, it gives CASSVAQGRQGVYEQYF.

The chain combines TRBV14 with TRBJ2-7; 7 positions match TRBD1. The CDR3 is 15 residues long. The germline V gene encodes CDR1 SGHDN and CDR2 FVKESK. Germline trimming cut 1 base from V and 3 bases from J; bases unmatched to any gene: 6. In nucleotides, the CDR3 is TGTGCCAGCAGCCAAGGACAGGGAGTTTTCTACGAGCAGTACTTC. Its protein is CASSQGQGVFYEQYF.

The chain carries TRBV25-1 and TRBJ2-2, with a weak D call TRBD2 (6 bases). V lost 6 bases to trimming and J lost 5 bases, with 16 bases between them. The CDR3 is 15 amino acids. Germline assignment: CDR1 MGHDK and CDR2 SYGVNS. CDR3 loop: CASSAGTAGTGELFF. Written as DNA, the CDR3 is TGTGCCAGCAGCGCTGGGACTGCGGGGACCGGGGAGCTGTTTTTT. The full variable domain, rest sourced from reference TRBV25-1 and TRBJ2-2, is EADIYQTPRYLVIGTGKKITLECSQTMGHDKMYWYQQDPGMELHLIHYSYGVNSTEKGDLSSESTVSRIRTEHFPLTLESARPSHTSQYLCASSAGTAGTGELFFGEGSRLTVL.

This clonotype has at least ten counts. The chain carries TRBV7-8 and TRBJ1-5; D may be TRBD1 (6 bases). Deletions cut 1 base from V and 3 bases from J, with 13 bases between. Germline V gene sequence: CDR1 SGHVS, CDR2 FQNEAQ. The CDR3 consists of 16 residues. CDR3 DNA sequence: TGTGCCAGCAGCTTAGACCTGGGACAAGACAATCAGCCCCAGCATTTT. Encoded protein: CASSLDLGQDNQPQHF.

This clonotype was seen ten or more times. The CDR3 protein is CATATEYEQYF. CDR3 coding DNA: TGTGCCACCGCGACTGAGTACGAGCAGTACTTC. The chain carries TRBV10-3 and TRBJ2-7; D gene ambiguous. Trimming cost V 10 bases and J 4 bases, with 11 bases left between them. The CDR3 loop spans 11 amino acids. Germline values: CDR1 ENHRY, CDR2 SYGVKD.

Note on this clonotype: A much larger clone lies a single base off, so this may be a read error. The V call is TRBV12-3 or TRBV12-4, the J call TRBJ1-5, with D maybe TRBD1 (6 bases). This CDR3 contains 14 residues. This CDR3 is CVSSSGTKSQPQHF. DNA for the CDR3: TGTGTCAGCAGTTCCGGGACAAAAAGTCAGCCCCAGCATTTT.

This clonotype was observed a single time. CDR3 coding DNA: TGCAGTGCTAAAACAGGGGCCCAGTACTTC. This gives the protein CSAKTGAQYF. The rearrangement uses TRBV20-1 and TRBJ2-5; TRBD1 matches 7 bases. V gave up 4 bases and J gave up 9 bases; unmatched junction bases: 2. The CDR3 spans 10 residues. CDR1 is DFQATT and CDR2 is SNEGSKA in the germline V gene (reference sequence).

This clonotype was detected many times. The chain has TRBV6-5 and TRBJ2-6; D gene unclear. The V and J ends lost 2 bases and 0 bases respectively, with 8 bases between them. This CDR3 has 16 residues. The germline CDR1 and CDR2 sequences are MNHEY and SVGAGI. The CDR3: CASSYGPGSGANVLTF. The CDR3 bases are TGTGCCAGCAGTTACGGTCCCGGCTCTGGGGCCAACGTCCTGACTTTC.

Worth noting for this clonotype: The conserved phenylalanine or tryptophan is not found at the CDR3 terminus, so this likely reflects a read error. It is unclear where the CDR3 begins or ends on the DNA, so no DNA is shown, and the CDR3 is as TCRdb lists it. V usage is TRBV29-1 and J usage is TRBJ1-3. A total of 9 residues make up the CDR3, ends included. CDR1 SQVTM and CDR2 ANQGSEA come from the germline V gene. The CDR3 sequence: CSVQLAVGI.

The table lists this clonotype with many counts. The chain employs TRBV10-3 and TRBJ1-2; 8 positions match TRBD1. Germline values: CDR1 ENHRY, CDR2 SYGVKD. V trimming: 6 bases; J trimming: 6 bases; junction bases outside the gene matches: 6. The CDR3 totals 13 residues. The CDR3 nucleotides are TGTGCCATCAGCCAGGACAGGGTCAATGGCTACACCTTC. It codes for CAISQDRVNGYTF.

A note on this clonotype: A much larger clone lies a single base off, so this may be a read error. The V call is TRBV2, the J call TRBJ1-3; 8 nucleotides agree with TRBD1. The CDR3 spans 15 residues. The junction had 7 bases not matched to a gene; V was cut back by 6 bases and J by 3 bases. Germline-derived CDR1 and CDR2 are SNHLY and FYNNEI. The CDR3 nucleotides read TGTGCCAGCAGAGGACAGGGCGCTGGTGGAAACACCATATATTTT. It codes for CASRGQGAGGNTIYF.

This clonotype was seen more than once but under ten times. The chain employs TRBV15 and TRBJ2-2; D not resolved. Germline CDR1 and CDR2: LNHNV and YYDKDF (reference sequence). The CDR3 is made up of 14 amino acids. V dropped 6 bases and J dropped 6 bases, with 14 bases sitting between them. CDR3 region: CATSPPGSAGELFF. CDR3 DNA sequence: TGTGCCACCAGTCCCCCTGGATCTGCCGGGGAGCTGTTTTTT. Filled out from reference TRBV15 and TRBJ2-2, the complete variable domain reads DAMVIQNPRYQVTQFGKPVTLSCSQTLNHNVMYWYQQKSSQAPKLLFHYYDKDFNNEADTPDNFQSRRPNTSFCFLDIRSPGLGDTAMYLCATSPPGSAGELFFGEGSRLTVL.

A note on this clonotype: This clone may be a read error of a much larger clone one base away. The chain has TRBV11-2 and TRBJ2-2, with TRBD1 as a possible D gene (5 bases). The CDR3 runs 12 residues. Germline-derived CDR1 and CDR2 are SGHAT and FQNNGV. With 4 bases removed from V and 7 bases from J, the gap between germline ends came to 7 bases. CDR3 protein: CASSCRGGELFF. The DNA for the CDR3 is TGTGCCAGCAGCTGTAGGGGCGGGGAGCTGTTTTTT.